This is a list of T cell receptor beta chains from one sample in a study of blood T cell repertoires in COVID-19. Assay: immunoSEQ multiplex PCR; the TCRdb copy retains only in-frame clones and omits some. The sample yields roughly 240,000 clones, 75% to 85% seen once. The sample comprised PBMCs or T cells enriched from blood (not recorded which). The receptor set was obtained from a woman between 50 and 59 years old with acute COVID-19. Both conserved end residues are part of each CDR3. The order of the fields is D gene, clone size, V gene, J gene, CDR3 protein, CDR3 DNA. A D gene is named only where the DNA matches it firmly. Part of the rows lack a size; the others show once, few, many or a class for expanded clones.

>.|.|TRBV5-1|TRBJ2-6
CASSLGAGSGANVLTF
TGCGCCAGCAGCTTGGGGGCGGGATCTGGGGCCAACGTCCTGACTTTC
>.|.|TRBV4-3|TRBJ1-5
CASSQARGSNQPQHF
TGCGCCAGCAGCCAAGCCAGGGGAAGCAATCAGCCCCAGCATTTT
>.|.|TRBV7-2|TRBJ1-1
CASKYGRGNTEAFF
TGTGCCAGCAAGTATGGGCGGGGGAACACTGAAGCTTTCTTT
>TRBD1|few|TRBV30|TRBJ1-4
CAWSAPQGATNEKLFF
TGTGCCTGGAGTGCCCCGCAGGGGGCAACTAATGAAAAACTGTTTTTT
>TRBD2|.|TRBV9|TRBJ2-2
CASSVVASGGGNTGELFF
TGTGCCAGCAGCGTAGTAGCTAGCGGGGGAGGTAACACCGGGGAGCTGTTTTTT
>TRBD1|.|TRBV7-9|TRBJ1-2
CASSVSQGARGYGYTF
TGTGCCAGCAGCGTATCGCAGGGGGCGCGAGGCTATGGCTACACCTTC
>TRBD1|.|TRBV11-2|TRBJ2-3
CASSLAAGGGTDTQYF
TGTGCCAGCAGCTTAGCTGCAGGGGGAGGCACAGATACGCAGTATTTT
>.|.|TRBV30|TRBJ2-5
CAWSENTQETQYF
TGTGCCTGGAGTGAAAACACACAAGAGACCCAGTACTTC
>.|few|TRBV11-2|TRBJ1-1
CASSFGQQGHLRGVEAFF
TGTGCCAGCAGCTTCGGACAACAGGGCCATCTCCGAGGTGTTGAAGCTTTCTTT
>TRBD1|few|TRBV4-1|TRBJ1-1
CASSRQGGTEAFF
TGCGCCAGCAGTCGACAGGGCGGCACTGAAGCTTTCTTT
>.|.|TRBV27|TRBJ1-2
CASSLSILAGYYGYTF
TGTGCCAGCAGTTTATCGATACTGGCGGGATACTATGGCTACACCTTC
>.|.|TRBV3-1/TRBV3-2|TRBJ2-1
CASSRRRESNEQFF
TGTGCCAGCAGCAGGCGGAGGGAAAGCAATGAGCAGTTCTTC
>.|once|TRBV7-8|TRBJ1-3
CASSYQTGSGNTIYF
TGTGCCAGCAGCTACCAAACGGGCTCTGGAAACACCATATATTTT
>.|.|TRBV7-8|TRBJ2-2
CASRSTRRAGELFF
TGTGCCAGCAGGTCAACGAGGAGGGCCGGGGAGCTGTTTTTT
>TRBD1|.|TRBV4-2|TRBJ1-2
CASSQDNRGRLYGYTF
TGTGCCAGCAGCCAAGATAATAGGGGGCGACTCTATGGCTACACCTTC
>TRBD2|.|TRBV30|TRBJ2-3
CAWGSSGGSTDTQYF
TGTGCCTGGGGTAGTAGCGGGGGGAGCACAGATACGCAGTATTTT
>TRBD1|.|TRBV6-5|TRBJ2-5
CASSVDRGRETQYF
TGTGCCAGCAGCGTTGACAGGGGGCGCGAGACCCAGTACTTC
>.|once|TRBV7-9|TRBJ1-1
CASSLASWGRAFF
TGTGCCAGCAGCTTAGCGAGCTGGGGCAGAGCTTTCTTT
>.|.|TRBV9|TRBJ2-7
CASSVTRQGHEQYF
TGTGCCAGCAGCGTCACCCGGCAGGGCCACGAGCAGTACTTC
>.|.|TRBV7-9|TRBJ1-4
CASSLHGGEKLFF
TGTGCCAGCAGCTTACATGGCGGTGAAAAACTGTTTTTT
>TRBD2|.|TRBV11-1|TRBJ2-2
CASSLVGGSGELFF
TGTGCCAGCAGCCTGGTCGGGGGGTCCGGGGAGCTGTTTTTT
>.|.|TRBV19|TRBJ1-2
CASQMGRGLSGYTF
TGTGCCAGTCAAATGGGGAGGGGTTTAAGTGGCTACACCTTC
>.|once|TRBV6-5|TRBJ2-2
CASSRERPNTGELFF
TGTGCCAGCAGTAGAGAGCGGCCGAACACCGGGGAGCTGTTTTTT
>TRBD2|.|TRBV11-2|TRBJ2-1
CASSFSGGSNEQFF
TGTGCCAGCAGTTTTAGCGGGGGAAGCAATGAGCAGTTCTTC
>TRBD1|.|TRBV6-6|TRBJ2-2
CASSYSGQGFAGELFF
TGTGCCAGCAGTTACTCGGGACAGGGTTTCGCCGGGGAGCTGTTTTTT